A selection of T cell receptor beta chains follows, all from one sample in a study of control samples from healthy donors and cancer patients. Here immunoSEQ multiplex PCR was the method, and the copy in TCRdb shows in-frame clones only, minus some. Of approximately 120,000 clones listed, 87% are singletons. Sequences were obtained from blood. The receptors were sampled from a man aged 55 to 70 in good health. The CDR3 runs from the conserved cysteine through the conserved F or W. Each record gives: CDR3 length, J gene, V gene, CDR3 protein.

13 TRBJ1-2 TRBV11-2 CASSLGQQYGYTF
15 TRBJ1-1 TRBV29-1 CSVPQAFTGNTEAFF
15 TRBJ2-3 TRBV7-9 CASSYTSGGTDTQYF
15 TRBJ2-3 TRBV18 CASSGQGFGTDTQYF
12 TRBJ2-7 TRBV12-3/TRBV12-4 CASSSQNSEQYF
19 TRBJ2-3 TRBV28 CASSLWAILESRGTDTQYF
14 TRBJ1-1 TRBV5-1 CASSPSPMNTEAFF
12 TRBJ1-6 TRBV3-1/TRBV3-2 CASSLLGRPLHF
15 TRBJ2-3 TRBV7-2 CASSLDGIGTDTQYF
13 TRBJ2-1 TRBV29-1 CSVQIQQDFSQFF
13 TRBJ1-2 TRBV6-6 CASSPTGDYGYTF
13 TRBJ1-1 TRBV18 CASSPPVGTEAFF
14 TRBJ1-2 TRBV6-6 CASSPTANVYGYTF
15 TRBJ1-6 TRBV18 CASSPGEIGDSPLHF
16 TRBJ2-2 TRBV28 CASSSWGQLNTGELFF
15 TRBJ2-2 TRBV7-2 CASSLKLGSTGELFF
15 TRBJ1-4 TRBV29-1 CSVAGTAATNEKLFF
10 TRBJ1-1 TRBV18 CASSPPEAFF
17 TRBJ2-7 TRBV19 CASSIAYPDRGEYEQYF
13 TRBJ1-5 TRBV2 CASTERGIQPQHF
16 TRBJ1-2 TRBV27 CASSLGRDPANYGYTF
15 TRBJ1-3 TRBV5-6 CASSFKSISGNTIYF
15 TRBJ1-5 TRBV7-8 CASSLVAYSNQPQHF
16 TRBJ2-5 TRBV7-3 CASSLRGGGIGETQYF
12 TRBJ2-7 TRBV28 CASSHRGDEQYF
16 TRBJ2-5 TRBV3-1/TRBV3-2 CASSSPRGALGETQYF
15 TRBJ1-1 TRBV7-8 CASSSVGLRNTEAFF
12 TRBJ1-1 TRBV12-3/TRBV12-4 CASRPAGAEAFF